This T cell receptor (beta chain) was retrieved from a study of T cells after yellow fever vaccination. As concerns this clonotype: Its antigen is as yet unknown.

The authors made TCR cDNA by 5'RACE template switching, adding a universal primer site and UMIs. MiXCR was run by TCRdb on the 5' RACE reads, yielding one entry per CDR3 protein. The repertoire holds 620,000 or so distinct CDR3 sequences, with about 12% as singletons. CDR3 length equals 15 residues. V lost 5 bases to trimming and J lost 3 bases, with 17 bases between them. Per the germline V gene, CDR1 is MNHEY and CDR2 is SVGEGT. Broader study findings: It was a small share of clonotypes that appeared in both CD4 and CD8 compartments. Abundant bulk-population clonotypes could contaminate the FACS-sorted repertoires. Boosting was followed by the reappearance of most primary-vaccination clones (approximately 97% CD4, about 90% CD8).

The sequence was collected from a man between 25 and 39 years old who received the YFV17D yellow fever vaccine. The input for sequencing was PBMCs, taken on the day of the yellow fever booster vaccination. The gene calls are TRBV6-2 or TRBV6-3 and TRBJ2-7; D may be TRBD2 (6 bases). CDR3 nucleotides: TGTGCCAGCAGTAATGGAGGGTCGCGGGTCTACGAGCAGTACTTC. This sequence encodes CASSNGGSRVYEQYF.